This T cell receptor (beta chain) was recovered during a study of a mutant IDH1 vaccine in newly diagnosed glioma. For the study at large: Eight vaccinations were given in weeks 1, 3, 5, 7, 11, 15, 19 and 23. Onset of vaccination occurred 4-6 weeks following radiotherapy alone, or with temozolomide cycles.

Profiling relied on immunoSEQ multiplex PCR, and the TCRdb table lists in-frame clones only, not all of them. Among roughly 60,000 clones listed, under 85% were seen once. Noted time point: week 11, during vaccination. Each vaccine dose was 300 ug of mutant IDH1 20-mer peptide, with topical imiquimod. A word on this clone: The antigen remains undetermined.

The sequencing here drew on PBMCs, taken from a glioma patient whose treatment included an IDH1 peptide vaccine. The sequence was obtained from a man aged 25 to 40 with glioma.

In nucleotides, the CDR3 is TGTGCCAGCAGCCGGGACAGGGTCGGGGAAAAACTGTTTTTT. Its translation: CASSRDRVGEKLFF. The rearrangement links TRBV14 to TRBJ1-4; 9 bases match TRBD1. Trimming at V came to 4 bases and at J to 8 bases, leaving 5 bases not matched to a gene. Germline CDR1 reads SGHDN; CDR2 reads FVKESK. The CDR3 is made up of 14 amino acids.